This entry lists 22 T cell receptor beta chains sequenced from one sample in a study of blood T cell repertoires in COVID-19. The repertoire was sequenced with immunoSEQ multiplex PCR; TCRdb's copy has only in-frame clones and lacks some. The table lists 200,000 to 300,000 clones, around four fifths of them singletons. The sample comprised peripheral blood. These receptors all stem from a man in his fifties or sixties with acute or convalescent COVID-19.

J is TRBJ1-2 and V is TRBV25-1; no reliable D call. The CDR3 has 11 residues. The V end was cut by 3 bases, the J end by 8 bases, with 7 bases between. CDR1 is MGHDK and CDR2 is SYGVNS in the germline V gene. DNA of the CDR3: TGTGCCAGCAGTGATCTAGGAGGCTACACCTTC. Amino acid sequence: CASSDLGGYTF.

The J gene is TRBJ2-1, the V gene TRBV12-5; maybe TRBD2 (6 bases). V shed 5 bases and J shed 6 bases, with 14 bases lying between them. The V gene's germline CDR1 is LGHNT and CDR2 FRNRAP. The CDR3 has 14 residues. The CDR3 DNA reads TGTGCTAGTGGTCTTAGCGGAGCGGGCAATGAGCAGTTCTTC. This gives the protein CASGLSGAGNEQFF.

The chain joins TRBV3-1 (or the pseudogene TRBV3-2) to TRBJ1-1; a weak D match, TRBD1 (5 bases). The CDR3 sequence is 14 residues long. Germline lookup yields CDR1 LGHDT and CDR2 YNNKEL (reference sequence). The ends were cut back, 0 bases at V and 4 bases at J, with 9 bases in the middle. The chain's CDR3 is CASSQDRGVTEAFF. CDR3 in DNA: TGTGCCAGCAGCCAAGATCGGGGGGTCACTGAAGCTTTCTTT.

V is TRBV14 and J is TRBJ1-1, with a weak D call TRBD1 (5 bases). V was cut by 4 bases and J by 0 bases, with 18 bases left in between. Looked up from germline, CDR1 is SGHDN and CDR2 is FVKESK. The CDR3 loop spans 17 amino acids. The CDR3 loop reads CASSLSRQLRLNTEAFF. Written as DNA, the CDR3 is TGTGCCAGCAGCCTCTCACGACAGTTAAGATTGAACACTGAAGCTTTCTTT.

The chain combines TRBV6-5 with TRBJ1-2; 7 bases map to TRBD1. This CDR3 comprises 15 residues. V lost 0 bases, J lost 2 bases, and 3 bases stayed unmatched. The germline V gene has CDR1 MNHEY and CDR2 SVGAGI. The CDR3 protein is CASSYSATGNYGYTF. The CDR3 nucleotides are TGTGCCAGCAGTTACTCGGCGACAGGGAACTATGGCTACACCTTC.

CDR3 DNA: TGTGCCAGCAGTGAAGCTGTACACCGCTACAATGAGCAGTTCTTC. Its translation: CASSEAVHRYNEQFF. V usage is TRBV6-1 and J usage is TRBJ2-1; no clear D. Germline V gives CDR1 MNHNS, CDR2 SASEGT. CDR3 length: 15 amino acids. V lost 0 bases and J 3 bases, leaving 9 bases between the germline ends.

The V and J genes are TRBV19 and TRBJ2-7, with TRBD1 matching over 7 bases. The germline gives CDR1 LNHDA, CDR2 SQIVND (reference sequence). V lost 6 bases and J lost 0; bases outside the gene matches: 11. The CDR3 runs to 16 residues. In DNA form, the CDR3 reads TGTGCCAGTAGCCGGTGGGGGACAGAGAGCTCCTACGAGCAGTACTTC. It encodes CASSRWGTESSYEQYF.

The J gene is TRBJ1-4, the V gene TRBV11-2; D remains unclear. V shed 6 bases and J shed 5 bases, with 13 bases lying between them. Germline V gives CDR1 SGHAT, CDR2 FQNNGV. CDR3 size: 14 residues. The CDR3 DNA follows: TGTGCCAGCAGATATGACATAACGAATGAAAAACTGTTTTTT. Its translation is CASRYDITNEKLFF.

The chain carries TRBV3-1 (or the pseudogene TRBV3-2) and TRBJ2-7; D is possibly TRBD2 (5 bases). The ends were cut back, 0 bases at V and 4 bases at J, with 10 bases in the middle. Germline CDR1 and CDR2: LGHDT and YNNKEL (reference sequence). This CDR3 has 14 amino acids. The CDR3 DNA follows: TGTGCCAGCAGCCAAGATTCAGCGGAGTACGAGCAGTACTTC. Its protein product is CASSQDSAEYEQYF.

This chain links TRBV11-2 with TRBJ2-7, with TRBD1 matching over 10 bases. With V trimmed by 1 base and J by 6 bases, 6 bases remained unmatched. This CDR3 has 15 amino acids. The V gene's germline CDR1 is SGHAT and CDR2 FQNNGV. The CDR3 DNA sequence: TGTGCCAGCAGCTTAGGACGGGACAGGGGTTCCGAGCAGTACTTC. It is translated as CASSLGRDRGSEQYF.

The V gene is TRBV5-1, the J gene TRBJ1-4; a weak D match, TRBD1 (5 bases). CDR1 SGHRS and CDR2 YFSETQ come from the germline V gene. V was shortened by 4 bases and J by 3 bases, with 13 bases between the two germline ends. The length of the CDR3 is 15 residues. This CDR3 is CASSRGRTSNEKLFF. The CDR3, as DNA: TGCGCCAGCAGCCGGGGGAGGACATCTAATGAAAAACTGTTTTTT.

This clone was observed a handful of times. The chain has TRBV6-5 and TRBJ2-7; 13 positions agree with TRBD2. Germline V gene sequence: CDR1 MNHEY, CDR2 SVGAGI. Trimming cost V 5 bases and J 7 bases; bases outside gene matches: 8. The CDR3 totals 15 residues. CDR3 amino acids: CASSPGTSGTREQYF. DNA for the CDR3: TGTGCCAGCAGTCCCGGGACTAGCGGGACGAGGGAGCAGTACTTC.

The chain has TRBV6-5 and TRBJ1-2, with D maybe TRBD1 (5 bases). The CDR3 consists of 14 residues. The V gene lost 6 bases and the J gene lost 3 bases, with 14 bases spanning the gap. Germline CDR1 and CDR2: MNHEY and SVGAGI. The CDR3 reads CASRSGTDYYGYTF. CDR3 DNA sequence: TGTGCCAGCAGAAGCGGGACCGACTACTATGGCTACACCTTC.

This chain connects TRBV5-1 to TRBJ1-1; D is perhaps TRBD1 (6 bases). The germline CDR1 and CDR2 sequences are SGHRS and YFSETQ. The CDR3 spans 13 residues. Between the trimmed V and J ends, which lost 6 bases and 5 bases, there was a span of 14 bases. The CDR3 reads CASTRQVGTEAFF. CDR3 DNA sequence: TGCGCCAGCACCAGACAGGTCGGTACTGAAGCTTTCTTT. Together with reference TRBV5-1 and TRBJ1-1, the CDR3 gives the full variable domain: KAGVTQTPRYLIKTRGQQVTLSCSPISGHRSVSWYQQTPGQGLQFLFEYFSETQRNKGNFPGRFSGRQFSNSRSEMNVSTLELGDSALYLCASTRQVGTEAFFGQGTRLTVV.

The V and J genes are TRBV13 and TRBJ2-2, with a weak D call TRBD2 (6 bases). This CDR3 is 17 amino acids long. The germline V and J ends were trimmed by 4 bases and 4 bases, with 19 bases remaining between them. From germline, CDR1 is PRHDT and CDR2 FYEKMQ (reference sequence). The CDR3, as DNA: TGTGCCAGCAGCTCGTGGGGGGAGTTATGGGGCACCGGGGAGCTGTTTTTT. It encodes CASSSWGELWGTGELFF.

The rearrangement uses TRBV9 and TRBJ1-2; a possible D gene is TRBD1 (6 bases). The germline CDR1 and CDR2 sequences are SGDLS and YYNGEE. The CDR3 is made up of 16 amino acids. V was shortened by 3 bases and J by 6 bases, with 21 bases between the two germline ends. CDR3 in DNA: TGTGCCAGCAGCGAGACAGGAACACTTTCCTATGATGGCTACACCTTC. This codes for CASSETGTLSYDGYTF. The full variable domain, its missing parts supplied by reference TRBV9 and TRBJ1-2, is DSGVTQTPKHLITATGQRVTLRCSPRSGDLSVYWYQQSLDQGLQFLIQYYNGEERAKGNILERFSAQQFPDLHSELNLSSLELGDSALYFCASSETGTLSYDGYTFGSGTRLTVV.

The V and J genes are TRBV10-1 and TRBJ2-3, with a possible D match to TRBD2 (5 bases). Germline CDR1 and CDR2: WNHNN and SYGVQD (reference sequence). Trimming took off 0 bases at V and 6 bases at J, with 7 bases between the two ends. This CDR3 comprises 13 residues. The CDR3 nucleotides are TGCGCCAGCAGTGAGTCGAGGGCCGATACGCAGTATTTT. It yields the protein CASSESRADTQYF.

The chain combines TRBV2 with TRBJ1-6; D not certain. The CDR3 has 16 amino acids. V lost 4 bases and J 6 bases, leaving 16 bases between the germline ends. CDR1 and CDR2 (germline): SNHLY, FYNNEI. CDR3 amino acids: CASSVGYRTINSPLHF. CDR3 bases: TGTGCCAGCAGTGTCGGGTATCGAACTATTAATTCACCCCTCCACTTT.

V usage is TRBV7-6 and J usage is TRBJ2-1; 8 bases map to TRBD1. V shed 5 bases, J shed 5 bases, and the junction held 11 bases outside the gene matches. The V gene's germline CDR1 is SGHVS and CDR2 FNYEAQ. The CDR3 runs to 16 residues. The CDR3: CASSRPPDRVNNEQFF. DNA for the CDR3: TGTGCCAGCAGCCGACCCCCGGACAGGGTGAACAATGAGCAGTTCTTC.

The rearrangement joins TRBV2 to TRBJ1-4; no firm D call. This CDR3 region has 15 residues. CDR1 and CDR2 from the germline V gene are SNHLY and FYNNEI. Trimming took 7 bases from V and 0 from J, leaving 12 bases between them. CDR3 bases: TGTGCCAGCATTCAGGATGCCGCAACTAATGAAAAACTGTTTTTT. This encodes CASIQDAATNEKLFF. The full variable domain, its missing parts supplied by reference TRBV2 and TRBJ1-4, is EPEVTQTPSHQVTQMGQEVILRCVPISNHLYFYWYRQILGQKVEFLVSFYNNEISEKSEIFDDQFSVERPDGSNFTLKIRSTKLEDSAMYFCASIQDAATNEKLFFGSGTQLSVL.

V usage is TRBV4-1 and J usage is TRBJ2-5, with D perhaps TRBD2 (6 bases). The V and J ends lost 1 base and 4 bases respectively, with 10 bases between them. The CDR3 length is 14 residues. Germline V gene sequence: CDR1 MGHRA, CDR2 YSYEKL. The CDR3 region is CASSQVEGAETQYF. The CDR3 DNA is TGCGCCAGCAGCCAAGTGGAGGGCGCAGAGACCCAGTACTTC.

This chain connects TRBV2 to TRBJ1-5; no clear D. Germline V lookup: CDR1 SNHLY, CDR2 FYNNEI. The V gene lost 5 bases and the J gene lost 0 bases, with 11 bases spanning the gap. The CDR3 is made up of 15 amino acids. CDR3 nucleotide sequence: TGTGCCAGCAGTATTTTTACTTATAGCAATCAGCCCCAGCATTTT. The encoded protein is CASSIFTYSNQPQHF.